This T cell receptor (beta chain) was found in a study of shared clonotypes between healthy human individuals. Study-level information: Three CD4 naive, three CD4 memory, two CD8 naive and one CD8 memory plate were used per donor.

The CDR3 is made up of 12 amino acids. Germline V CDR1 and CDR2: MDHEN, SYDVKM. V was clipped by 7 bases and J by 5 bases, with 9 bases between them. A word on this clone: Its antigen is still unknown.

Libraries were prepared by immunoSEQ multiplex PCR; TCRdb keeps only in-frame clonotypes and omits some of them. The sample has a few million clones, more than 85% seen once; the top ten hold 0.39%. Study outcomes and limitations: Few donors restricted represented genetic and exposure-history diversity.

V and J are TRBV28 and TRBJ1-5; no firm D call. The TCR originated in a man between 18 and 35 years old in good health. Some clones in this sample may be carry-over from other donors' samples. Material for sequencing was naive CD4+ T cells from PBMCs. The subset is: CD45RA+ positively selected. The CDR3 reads CASNDGHQPQHF. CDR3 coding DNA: TGTGCCAGCAATGACGGGCATCAGCCCCAGCATTTT.